Presented here are 21 T cell receptor beta chains from one specimen sequenced in a study of T cell changes during pregnancy in multiple sclerosis. TCRdb keeps only in-frame clones here, not all; method: immunoSEQ multiplex PCR. Of approximately 89,000 clones listed, 94% are singletons. This specimen was peripheral blood, taken after pregnancy. These receptors were taken from a female donor in good health, enrolled as a control in a pregnancy study.

The chain has TRBV7-8 and TRBJ2-3, with TRBD1 identical over 11 bases. After removal of 5 bases from V and 3 bases from J, the junction contained 7 bases not matched to a gene. This CDR3 region has 16 residues. The germline V gene encodes CDR1 SGHVS and CDR2 FQNEAQ. Written as DNA, the CDR3 is TGTGCCAGCAGCCCAATCGGACAGGGGGCTACAGATACGCAGTATTTT. Translated, it gives CASSPIGQGATDTQYF.

The gene calls are TRBV10-3 and TRBJ2-3; 10 bases are a match to TRBD2. CDR3 length: 15 residues. The V and J ends lost 3 bases and 5 bases, in that order; junction bases with no gene match: 5. Germline V gene sequence: CDR1 ENHRY, CDR2 SYGVKD. The CDR3 coding sequence is TGTGCCATCAGTGAAGGACTAGCGGCGAGAGATACGCAGTATTTT. Translated: CAISEGLAARDTQYF.

This chain joins TRBV13 and TRBJ1-1; D is undetermined. The CDR3 totals 13 residues. The V end lost 5 bases, the J end lost 2 bases, and 9 bases lay between the germline ends. CDR1 PRHDT and CDR2 FYEKMQ come from the germline V gene (reference sequence). Written as DNA, the CDR3 is TGTGCCAGCAGCCTTACACAAAACACTGAAGCTTTCTTT. It encodes CASSLTQNTEAFF. The whole variable domain, filled in from reference TRBV13 and TRBJ1-1, reads AAGVIQSPRHLIKEKRETATLKCYPIPRHDTVYWYQQGPGQDPQFLISFYEKMQSDKGSIPDRFSAQQFSDYHSELNMSSLELGDSALYFCASSLTQNTEAFFGQGTRLTVV.

The chain employs TRBV5-4 and TRBJ2-3, with unresolved D. The CDR3 is made up of 13 amino acids. Trimming left V 0 bases short and J 2 bases short, with 4 bases between. The germline CDR1 and CDR2 sequences are SGHNT and YYREEE (reference sequence). CDR3 bases: TGTGCCAGCAGCTTGGACAACACAGATACGCAGTATTTT. Amino acid sequence: CASSLDNTDTQYF.

This sequence joins TRBV6-1 and TRBJ2-6; 9 positions agree with TRBD1. Germline trimming cut 0 bases from V and 3 bases from J; bases unmatched to any gene: 9. The CDR3 totals 19 residues. Looked up from germline, CDR1 is MNHNS and CDR2 is SASEGT. The CDR3 bases are TGTGCCAGCAGTGAAGCGATGTGGACAGGGGTAGGTGGGGCCAACGTCCTGACTTTC. Translating gives CASSEAMWTGVGGANVLTF.

This sequence joins TRBV5-1 and TRBJ1-1, with D maybe TRBD1 (6 bases). Trimming removed 1 base from V and 2 bases from J, with 12 bases in between. This CDR3 has 15 amino acids. CDR1 SGHRS and CDR2 YFSETQ come from the germline V gene. The CDR3 DNA follows: TGCGCCAGCAGCTTGCTGCCCAGGGGAAACACTGAAGCTTTCTTT. Translation: CASSLLPRGNTEAFF.

The rearrangement uses TRBV9 and TRBJ2-7; D may be TRBD2 (5 bases). V was pared by 0 bases and J by 3 bases, with 10 bases between. The CDR3 length is 14 residues. The V gene's germline CDR1 is SGDLS and CDR2 YYNGEE. The CDR3 reads CASSVGGDVYEQYF. The CDR3 region has the DNA TGTGCCAGCAGCGTAGGGGGAGACGTCTACGAGCAGTACTTC.

The rearrangement uses TRBV4-1 and TRBJ1-2, with 8 bases lining up with TRBD1. CDR3 length: 17 residues. Germline values: CDR1 MGHRA, CDR2 YSYEKL. Trimming at V came to 4 bases and at J to 8 bases, leaving 18 bases not matched to a gene. The CDR3 sequence is CASSLSRQGAAGDGYTF. CDR3 bases: TGCGCCAGCAGCCTATCAAGGCAGGGGGCCGCTGGGGACGGCTACACCTTC.

The V gene is TRBV7-9, the J gene TRBJ2-3; D uncertain. Germline-derived CDR1 and CDR2 are SEHNR and FQNEAQ (reference sequence). There are 13 residues in the CDR3. V gave up 10 bases and J gave up 6 bases, with 17 bases separating them. The CDR3 sequence is CATSPPVTDTQYF. CDR3 nucleotide sequence: TGTGCCACCTCGCCCCCGGTCACCGATACGCAGTATTTT.

CDR3 residues: CASSPHLAGSTDTQYF. The CDR3 coding sequence is TGTGCCAGTAGCCCTCACCTAGCGGGGTCCACAGATACGCAGTATTTT. The gene calls are TRBV19 and TRBJ2-3, with 9 bases identical to TRBD2. This CDR3 comprises 16 residues. The ends lost 6 bases at V and 2 bases at J; junction bases unmatched: 9. Germline V gives CDR1 LNHDA, CDR2 SQIVND (reference sequence).

The rearrangement uses TRBV2 and TRBJ1-6; unclear D gene. The CDR3 consists of 15 residues. Germline V CDR1 and CDR2: SNHLY, FYNNEI. Trimming pared 7 bases from V and 0 bases from J, leaving 10 bases between. CDR3 DNA: TGTGCCAGCAAACCGGAGAGCTCCTATAATTCACCCCTCCACTTT. Translating it yields CASKPESSYNSPLHF. Full variable domain (missing parts from reference TRBV2 and TRBJ1-6): EPEVTQTPSHQVTQMGQEVILRCVPISNHLYFYWYRQILGQKVEFLVSFYNNEISEKSEIFDDQFSVERPDGSNFTLKIRSTKLEDSAMYFCASKPESSYNSPLHFGNGTRLTVT.

A single count supports this clone. This chain connects TRBV27 to TRBJ1-1; D is uncertain. V lost 2 bases and J 3 bases, leaving 10 bases between the germline ends. The V gene's germline CDR1 is MNHEY and CDR2 SMNVEV (reference sequence). The CDR3 covers 14 residues. CDR3 in amino acids: CASSLGGRHTEAFF. The CDR3 DNA reads as TGTGCCAGCAGTTTAGGAGGGAGACACACTGAAGCTTTCTTT.

The chain carries TRBV27 and TRBJ2-5; the D gene is possibly TRBD1 (6 bases). The V and J ends lost 5 bases and 4 bases respectively, with 20 bases between them. From germline, CDR1 is MNHEY and CDR2 SMNVEV (reference sequence). This CDR3 comprises 16 residues. This chain's CDR3 is CASSTTHRVLGETQYF. Written as DNA, the CDR3 is TGTGCCAGCAGTACAACTCACAGGGTCCTTGGAGAGACCCAGTACTTC.

In regard to this clone: Other nucleotide sequences in the sample specify the same CDR3. The chain links TRBV2 to TRBJ1-5; D gene unclear. Trimming took off 5 bases at V and 2 bases at J, with 7 bases between the two ends. This CDR3 is 13 amino acids long. The V gene's germline CDR1 is SNHLY and CDR2 FYNNEI. CDR3 sequence reads: CASSSGGNQPQHF. In nucleotides, the CDR3 is TGTGCCAGCAGTTCCGGGGGCAATCAGCCCCAGCATTTT.

CDR3 loop: CASSPLETSSYNEQFF. The CDR3, as DNA: TGTGCCAGCAGTCCACTCGAAACCTCCTCCTACAATGAGCAGTTCTTC. V usage is TRBV27 and J usage is TRBJ2-1; D not certain. Trimming took off 5 bases at V and 0 bases at J, with 14 bases between the two ends. This CDR3 is 16 amino acids long. Germline loops: CDR1 MNHEY, CDR2 SMNVEV (reference sequence).

This chain connects TRBV5-1 to TRBJ2-5, with TRBD2 as a possible D gene (5 bases). The V and J ends lost 2 bases and 4 bases respectively, with 9 bases between them. This CDR3 contains 13 residues. The germline V gene encodes CDR1 SGHRS and CDR2 YFSETQ. This CDR3 reads CASSFARGETQYF. CDR3 in DNA: TGCGCCAGCAGCTTCGCCCGGGGAGAGACCCAGTACTTC.

The chain combines TRBV28 with TRBJ2-7, with a weak D call TRBD1 (5 bases). Trimming cost V 3 bases and J 6 bases, with 21 bases left between them. Germline lookup yields CDR1 MDHEN and CDR2 SYDVKM. The CDR3 sequence is 16 residues long. The CDR3 DNA follows: TGTGCCAGCAGTTTTAGTACGGACACCCGACGCCCCGAGCAGTACTTC. It translates to CASSFSTDTRRPEQYF.

The chain has TRBV5-1 and TRBJ2-7; 10 bases line up with TRBD1. Trimming removed 0 bases from V and 3 bases from J; junction bases left unmatched: 3. This CDR3 comprises 15 residues. The germline V gene has CDR1 SGHRS and CDR2 YFSETQ. Written as DNA, the CDR3 is TGCGCCAGCAGCTTGGCCCGGACAGGGGGCTACGAGCAGTACTTC. It translates to CASSLARTGGYEQYF.

The CDR3 sequence: CASSLAGGTGNTIYF. In DNA form, the CDR3 reads TGCGCCAGCAGCTTGGCAGGGGGCACTGGAAACACCATATATTTT. J is TRBJ1-3 and V is TRBV5-1, with 8 bases aligning to TRBD1. The V gene end was trimmed by 0 bases and the J gene end by 2 bases; junction bases not matched to a gene: 1. Germline V gene lookup returns CDR1 SGHRS and CDR2 YFSETQ. CDR3 length: 15 amino acids.

V gene TRBV19 combines with J gene TRBJ2-3; TRBD1 agrees at 8 bases. Germline CDR1 is LNHDA and CDR2 is SQIVND (reference sequence). V lost 3 bases to trimming and J lost 4 bases; unmatched junction nucleotides: 6. The CDR3 covers 15 residues. The CDR3 is CASSIQGQGADTQYF. The CDR3 DNA reads TGTGCCAGTAGTATTCAAGGACAGGGAGCAGATACGCAGTATTTT.

V usage is TRBV2 and J usage is TRBJ1-1; D may be TRBD1 (5 bases). V was cut by 6 bases and J by 1 base, with 15 bases left in between. The CDR3 totals 15 residues. Per the germline V gene, CDR1 is SNHLY and CDR2 is FYNNEI. The CDR3 bases are TGTGCCAGCAGCATTGACAGTAACAAGAACACTGAAGCTTTCTTT. Amino acids: CASSIDSNKNTEAFF.